These 15 T cell receptor beta chains were all obtained from the same sample, sequenced in a study of cytomegalovirus exposure and HLA in healthy donors. PCR employed 60 Vbeta and 13 Jbeta primers. TCRdb keeps only in-frame clones here, not all; method: immunoSEQ multiplex PCR. Found here are under 200,000 clones, around 84% of them singletons; the top ten hold 1.7%. Sequencing used PBMCs. The receptor source for this set is a woman aged 18 to 35 in good health and CMV-seronegative.

This clone was observed a few times. Other DNA sequences in the same sample also yield this CDR3. The chain is built from TRBV2 and TRBJ2-7, with 11 bases lining up with TRBD2. CDR1 is SNHLY and CDR2 is FYNNEI in the germline V gene. CDR3 length equals 18 residues. The trim removed 3 bases at V and 0 bases at J, leaving 10 bases unmatched. The CDR3 sequence: CASSDGSSGRTLSYEQYF. DNA of the CDR3: TGTGCCAGCAGTGACGGTTCTAGCGGGAGGACCCTCTCCTACGAGCAGTACTTC. Full variable domain (rest looked up from reference TRBV2 and TRBJ2-7): EPEVTQTPSHQVTQMGQEVILRCVPISNHLYFYWYRQILGQKVEFLVSFYNNEISEKSEIFDDQFSVERPDGSNFTLKIRSTKLEDSAMYFCASSDGSSGRTLSYEQYFGPGTRLTVT.

This clone was picked up a small number of times. The V call is TRBV6-5, the J call TRBJ1-1; D call uncertain. CDR1 is MNHEY, CDR2 SVGAGI, per germline. The CDR3 is 14 amino acids. Trimming left V 4 bases short and J 1 base short, with 10 bases between. The CDR3 sequence is CASSSFGENTEAFF. The CDR3 DNA sequence: TGTGCCAGCAGTTCCTTCGGTGAGAACACTGAAGCTTTCTTT.

V is TRBV30 and J is TRBJ2-7, with D hard to call. The CDR3 loop spans 11 amino acids. Trimming took off 2 bases at V and 4 bases at J, with 6 bases between the two ends. Germline V gene data show CDR1 as GTSNPN and CDR2 as SVGIG (reference sequence). The CDR3 coding sequence is TGTGCCTGGAGTCAATTGTACGAGCAGTACTTC. Protein sequence: CAWSQLYEQYF.

The rearrangement uses TRBV5-4 and TRBJ2-2, with D hard to call. V lost 1 base, J lost 0 bases, and 7 bases lay in between. Germline assignment: CDR1 SGHNT and CDR2 YYREEE (reference sequence). The CDR3 covers 15 residues. In DNA form, the CDR3 reads TGTGCCAGCAGCTTGACGGTTACGAACACCGGGGAGCTGTTTTTT. Its protein is CASSLTVTNTGELFF.

The rearrangement uses TRBV7-2 and TRBJ2-7; TRBD2 is a possible D gene (6 bases). Germline V lookup: CDR1 SGHTA, CDR2 FQGNSA. Trimming cost V 3 bases and J 5 bases, with 20 bases left between them. The CDR3 runs 16 residues. CDR3: CASSFGTGVSRNEQYF. The DNA for the CDR3 is TGTGCCAGCAGCTTCGGAACGGGAGTATCGCGGAACGAGCAGTACTTC.

The chain has TRBV19 and TRBJ2-2; 8 positions match TRBD1. Germline lookup yields CDR1 LNHDA and CDR2 SQIVND (reference sequence). The CDR3 contains 15 residues. Trimming cost V 1 base and J 2 bases; bases outside gene matches: 0. This CDR3 reads CASSIAGGNTGELFF. DNA for the CDR3: TGTGCCAGTAGTATAGCAGGGGGCAACACCGGGGAGCTGTTTTTT.

This clone was observed once. The chain joins TRBV7-8 to TRBJ2-2; TRBD1 matches 9 bases. The germline CDR1 and CDR2 sequences are SGHVS and FQNEAQ. The CDR3 has 15 amino acids. V was clipped by 5 bases and J by 4 bases; unmatched bases: 5. CDR3 loop: CASSLNRGPTGELFF. CDR3 nucleotides: TGTGCCAGCAGCCTTAACAGGGGGCCCACCGGGGAGCTGTTTTTT.

The CDR3 nucleotides read TGTGCCAGTAGTAGGGGACAGGGGGCCAAAAACATTCAGTACTTC. Protein sequence: CASSRGQGAKNIQYF. The chain is built from TRBV19 and TRBJ2-4, with 10 bases lining up with TRBD1. This CDR3 spans 15 amino acids. Germline CDR1 reads LNHDA; CDR2 reads SQIVND (reference sequence). V shed 4 bases, J shed 1 base, and the junction held 1 base outside the gene matches.

The chain links TRBV5-8 to TRBJ2-1; 13 bases agree with TRBD2. The CDR3 is 16 residues long. Germline lookup yields CDR1 SGHTS and CDR2 YDEGEE. Unmatched junction bases numbered 3, after V lost 0 bases and J lost 6 bases. CDR3 residues: CASSLGTSGSANEQFF. The CDR3 region has the DNA TGTGCCAGCAGCTTGGGGACTAGCGGGAGTGCCAATGAGCAGTTCTTC.

The V and J genes are TRBV27 and TRBJ1-6; possible D gene TRBD1, 6 bases. The V end lost 3 bases, the J end lost 9 bases, and 9 bases lay between the germline ends. Germline CDR1 and CDR2: MNHEY and SMNVEV (reference sequence). The CDR3 runs to 13 residues. CDR3 amino acids: CASSFPGASPLHF. The CDR3 DNA is TGTGCCAGCAGTTTCCCAGGGGCTTCACCCCTCCACTTT.

In nucleotides, the CDR3 is TGTGCCAGCAGCCCCCCCGGGACTAGCGGGAGCGGGACCCAGTACTTC. Translated: CASSPPGTSGSGTQYF. The chain couples TRBV5-5 to TRBJ2-5, with TRBD2 matching 14 bases. With 4 bases clipped from V and 7 bases from J, the junction kept 9 bases outside the gene matches. This CDR3 has 16 amino acids. CDR1 is SGHKS, CDR2 YYEKEE, per germline (reference sequence).

The chain couples TRBV28 to TRBJ2-1; 11 nucleotides match TRBD1. V was clipped by 4 bases and J by 5 bases; unmatched bases: 10. Germline CDR1 and CDR2: MDHEN and SYDVKM. This CDR3 has 17 amino acids. The CDR3 is CASSSGTGGHTHNEQFF. Here the CDR3 DNA reads TGTGCCAGCAGTTCAGGGACAGGGGGTCATACACACAATGAGCAGTTCTTC.

On this clone: Other DNA sequences within the sample encode an identical CDR3. The V call is TRBV19, the J call TRBJ1-2, with 12 bases matching TRBD1. The CDR3 totals 15 residues. Germline V gene lookup returns CDR1 LNHDA and CDR2 SQIVND (reference sequence). J was trimmed by 6 bases and V by 1 base; bases with no gene match: 3. CDR3 nucleotides: TGTGCCAGTAGTATAGTGGGACAGGGGGCGGATGGCTACACCTTC. This codes for CASSIVGQGADGYTF.

This clone has only one observation. The V call is TRBV28, the J call TRBJ2-7; 7 nucleotides line up with TRBD2. The CDR3 extends over 15 amino acids. V was clipped by 6 bases and J by 1 base; unmatched bases: 9. Germline CDR1 MDHEN, CDR2 SYDVKM. Here the CDR3 reads CASREASGMSYEQYF. In nucleotides, the CDR3 is TGTGCCAGCAGGGAGGCTAGCGGAATGTCCTACGAGCAGTACTTC.

This rearrangement joins TRBV18 to TRBJ1-1, with 7 bases identical to TRBD1. Germline trimming cut 3 bases from V and 2 bases from J; bases unmatched to any gene: 6. From germline, CDR1 is KGHSH and CDR2 LQKENI. The CDR3 has 15 amino acids. CDR3 coding DNA: TGTGCCAGCTCACCCGGACAGGCCTCAAACACTGAAGCTTTCTTT. This codes for CASSPGQASNTEAFF.